By share, the clone carrying this T cell receptor beta chain ranks as medium-sized. Its target is unknown. The template consisted of bulk tumor genomic DNA, with about 0.65 ug used per sample. Several biopsies were collected from each primary tumor during surgery. They were spaced as far apart as possible within the tumor mass. Each patient presented with untreated, newly diagnosed non-small cell lung cancer and received curative surgery. CDR3 length: 20 amino acids. Germline V gives CDR1 DFQATT, CDR2 SNEGSKA (reference sequence). V was trimmed by 1 base and J by 1 base, leaving 23 bases between them. Multiplex PCR (32 V and 13 J primers) was used to amplify the TCR beta CDR3. One entry per CDR3 protein results from TCRdb running MiXCR on the multiplex PCR reads. The repertoire has 7,500 to 10,000 distinct CDR3 sequences, more than 25% of them found once; the top ten carry approximately 11%. The record originates from a study of immune heterogeneity within non-small cell lung tumors. Study-wide points: Identical dominant CDR3 beta clonotypes showed recurrence across tumor sites within a patient, and site-unique high-frequency clones were also present. Individual patients had largely distinct high-frequency T-cell receptor beta clonotypes.

The sequence derives from a man in his 60s with non-small cell lung cancer. The sample comprised lung tumor tissue. The chain couples TRBV20-1 to TRBJ2-6; maybe TRBD2 (6 bases). CDR3 in amino acids: CSARGRRDLRRDSGANVLTF. The CDR3 coding sequence is TGCAGTGCTAGAGGCCGCAGGGATTTAAGGCGGGATTCTGGGGCCAACGTCCTGACTTTC.